This T cell receptor beta chain is from a study of monozygotic twins with inflammatory bowel disease. TCRdb re-called the 5' RACE reads; one entry per CDR3 protein, DNA not given. Its clone listing holds about 110,000 distinct CDR3 sequences. Germline-derived CDR1 and CDR2 are SGHRS and YFSETQ. This CDR3 has 15 amino acids. Broader study findings: Concordant and discordant twins showed no difference in repertoire similarity, possibly from limited power.

No sorting of T cells preceded isolation of total RNA from whole blood. Worth noting for this clonotype: Its antigen is as yet unknown.

The chain employs TRBV5-1 and TRBJ2-3. Sequenced sample: blood. The receptor comes from a human donor with ulcerative colitis or Crohn's disease, or a healthy co-twin of an affected twin (not recorded which). CDR3: CASSLDTWSTDTQYF.